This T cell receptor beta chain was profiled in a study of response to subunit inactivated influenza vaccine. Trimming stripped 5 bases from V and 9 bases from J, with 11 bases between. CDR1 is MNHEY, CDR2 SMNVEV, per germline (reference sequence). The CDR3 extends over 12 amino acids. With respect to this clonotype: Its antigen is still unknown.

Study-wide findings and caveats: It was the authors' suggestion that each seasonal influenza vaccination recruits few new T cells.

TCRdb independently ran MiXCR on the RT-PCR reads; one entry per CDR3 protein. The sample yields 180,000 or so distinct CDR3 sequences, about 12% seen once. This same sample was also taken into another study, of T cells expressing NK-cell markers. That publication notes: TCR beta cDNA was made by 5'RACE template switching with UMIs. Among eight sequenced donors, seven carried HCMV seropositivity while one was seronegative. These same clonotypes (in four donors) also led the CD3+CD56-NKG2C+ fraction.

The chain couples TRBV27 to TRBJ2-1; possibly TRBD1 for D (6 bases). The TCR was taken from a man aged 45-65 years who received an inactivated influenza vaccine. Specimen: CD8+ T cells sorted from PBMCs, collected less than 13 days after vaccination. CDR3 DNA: TGTGCCAGCAGTGGACAGTCGGGTGAGCAGTTCTTC. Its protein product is CASSGQSGEQFF.